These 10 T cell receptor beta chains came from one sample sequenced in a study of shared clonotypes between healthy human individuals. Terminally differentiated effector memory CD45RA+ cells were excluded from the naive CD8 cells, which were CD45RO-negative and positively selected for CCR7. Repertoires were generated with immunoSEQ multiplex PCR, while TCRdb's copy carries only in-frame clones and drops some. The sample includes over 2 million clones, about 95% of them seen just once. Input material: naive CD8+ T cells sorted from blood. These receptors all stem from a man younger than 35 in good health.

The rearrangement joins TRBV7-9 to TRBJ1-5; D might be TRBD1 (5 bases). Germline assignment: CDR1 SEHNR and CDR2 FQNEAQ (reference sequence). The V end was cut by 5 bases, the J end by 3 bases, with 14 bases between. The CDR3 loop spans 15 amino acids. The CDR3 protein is CASSRGGVANQPQHF. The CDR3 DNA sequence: TGTGCCAGCAGCCGCGGGGGGGTTGCCAATCAGCCCCAGCATTTT.

The DNA of the CDR3 is TGTGCCAGCAGGGGGACAGGCTTCGGGTCCTACGAGCAGTACTTC. Amino acids: CASRGTGFGSYEQYF. V and J are TRBV6-1 and TRBJ2-7; 8 bases agree with TRBD1. The germline CDR1 and CDR2 sequences are MNHNS and SASEGT. The CDR3 consists of 15 residues. V dropped 6 bases and J dropped 1; count of bases not matched to a gene: 8.

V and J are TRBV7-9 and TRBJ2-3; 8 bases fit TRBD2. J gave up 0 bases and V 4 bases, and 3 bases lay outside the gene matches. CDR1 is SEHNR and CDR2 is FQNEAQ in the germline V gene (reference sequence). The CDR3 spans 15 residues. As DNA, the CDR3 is TGTGCCAGCAGCTGGACGGGGGGGAGCACAGATACGCAGTATTTT. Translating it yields CASSWTGGSTDTQYF.

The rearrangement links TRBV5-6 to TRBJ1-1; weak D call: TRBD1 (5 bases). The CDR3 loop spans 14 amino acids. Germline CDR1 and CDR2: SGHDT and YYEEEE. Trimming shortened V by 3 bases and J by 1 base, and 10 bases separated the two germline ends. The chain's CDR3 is CASSWGTENTEAFF. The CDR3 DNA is TGTGCCAGCAGCTGGGGGACGGAGAACACTGAAGCTTTCTTT.

The CDR3, as DNA: TGTGCCAGCAGCTTGGACCCGAGGGAGACAGGGTGGTATGATGGCTACACCTTC. The encoded protein is CASSLDPRETGWYDGYTF. The V gene is TRBV5-4, the J gene TRBJ1-2; 7 positions agree with TRBD1. With 0 bases clipped from V and 6 bases from J, the junction kept 17 bases outside the gene matches. The germline gives CDR1 SGHNT, CDR2 YYREEE (reference sequence). This CDR3 spans 18 amino acids.

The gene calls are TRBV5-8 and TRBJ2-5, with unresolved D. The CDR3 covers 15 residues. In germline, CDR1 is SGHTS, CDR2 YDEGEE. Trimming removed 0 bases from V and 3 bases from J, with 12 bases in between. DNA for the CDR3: TGTGCCAGCAGCTTGGGATCTACCCCAGAAGAGACCCAGTACTTC. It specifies CASSLGSTPEETQYF.

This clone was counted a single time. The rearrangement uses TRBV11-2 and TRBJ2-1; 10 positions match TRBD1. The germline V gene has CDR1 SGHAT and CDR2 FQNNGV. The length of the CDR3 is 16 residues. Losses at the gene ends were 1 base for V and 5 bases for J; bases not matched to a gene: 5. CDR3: CASSLVGTGVHNEQFF. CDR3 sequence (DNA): TGTGCCAGCAGCTTAGTGGGGACAGGGGTCCACAATGAGCAGTTCTTC.

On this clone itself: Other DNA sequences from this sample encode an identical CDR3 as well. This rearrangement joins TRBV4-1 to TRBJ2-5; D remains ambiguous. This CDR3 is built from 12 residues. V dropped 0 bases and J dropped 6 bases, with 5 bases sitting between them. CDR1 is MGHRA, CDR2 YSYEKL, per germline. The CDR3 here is CASSQDGKTQYF. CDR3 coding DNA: TGCGCCAGCAGCCAAGACGGAAAGACCCAGTACTTC.

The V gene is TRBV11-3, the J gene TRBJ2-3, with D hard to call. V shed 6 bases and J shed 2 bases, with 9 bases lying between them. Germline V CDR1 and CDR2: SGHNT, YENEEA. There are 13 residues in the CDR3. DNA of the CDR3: TGTGCCAGCAGTGATGGATCCACAGATACGCAGTATTTT. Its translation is CASSDGSTDTQYF.

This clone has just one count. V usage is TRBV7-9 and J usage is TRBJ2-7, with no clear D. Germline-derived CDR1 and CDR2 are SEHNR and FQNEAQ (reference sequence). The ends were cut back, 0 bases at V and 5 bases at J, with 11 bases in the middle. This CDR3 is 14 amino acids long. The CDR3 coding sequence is TGTGCCAGCAGCTTAGCGTCCCTAAAGGACGAGCAGTACTTC. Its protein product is CASSLASLKDEQYF.